Shown below are 32 T cell receptor beta chains from a single sample sequenced in a study of T cells in narcolepsy. Clones were sequenced by immunoSEQ multiplex PCR, and TCRdb holds only the in-frame ones, with some missing. The table records approximately 26,000 clones, 81% of them present only once. The source material was memory (CD45RA-) CD4+ T cells from blood. The receptors were gathered from a human donor in good health.

This clone was detected a few times. The chain has TRBV6-1 and TRBJ1-1; the match to TRBD1 covers 7 bases. V lost 8 bases, J lost 4 bases, and 10 bases stayed unmatched. This CDR3 has 14 residues. From germline, CDR1 is MNHNS and CDR2 SASEGT. The CDR3 sequence is CASGRDSEFTEAFF. The CDR3 DNA is TGTGCCAGCGGAAGGGACAGCGAGTTCACTGAAGCTTTCTTT.

The chain combines TRBV9 with TRBJ1-2; D might be TRBD1 (5 bases). CDR3 length equals 12 residues. Trimming removed 3 bases from V and 8 bases from J, with 11 bases in between. Germline V CDR1 and CDR2: SGDLS, YYNGEE. CDR3 in DNA: TGTGCCAGCAGCGCCGGGACTCAAGGCTACACCTTC. This codes for CASSAGTQGYTF. The full variable domain, in which reference TRBV9 and TRBJ1-2 provide the parts outside the CDR3, is DSGVTQTPKHLITATGQRVTLRCSPRSGDLSVYWYQQSLDQGLQFLIQYYNGEERAKGNILERFSAQQFPDLHSELNLSSLELGDSALYFCASSAGTQGYTFGSGTRLTVV.

The chain uses TRBV6-1 and TRBJ1-2; TRBD1 aligns across 7 bases. This CDR3 is 13 amino acids long. CDR1 MNHNS and CDR2 SASEGT come from the germline V gene. Trimming removed 8 bases from V and 4 bases from J; junction bases left unmatched: 7. The CDR3 DNA reads TGTGCCAGCTTGCCGACAGGGACCTATGGCTACACCTTC. Its translation is CASLPTGTYGYTF.

This clone was counted between two and nine times. The V call is TRBV9, the J call TRBJ2-7; D ambiguous. Trimming shortened V by 0 bases and J by 0 bases, and 7 bases separated the two germline ends. CDR1 is SGDLS, CDR2 YYNGEE, per germline. The CDR3 runs to 14 residues. In DNA, the CDR3 is TGTGCCAGCAGCGTAGAGCCGAGCTCCTACGAGCAGTACTTC. Encoded protein: CASSVEPSSYEQYF.

The chain uses TRBV7-6 and TRBJ2-5; 7 positions agree with TRBD1. Germline loops: CDR1 SGHVS, CDR2 FNYEAQ. Trimming at V came to 1 base and at J to 2 bases, leaving 4 bases not matched to a gene. The CDR3 runs 15 residues. The CDR3 loop reads CASSLGGQTQETQYF. The DNA for the CDR3 is TGTGCCAGCAGCTTAGGGGGACAGACACAAGAGACCCAGTACTTC.

V is TRBV11-3 and J is TRBJ2-3; 8 positions agree with TRBD2. The germline CDR1 and CDR2 sequences are SGHNT and YENEEA. The CDR3 is 16 amino acids. Trimming removed 0 bases from V and 9 bases from J; junction bases left unmatched: 11. The CDR3 region is CASSLDLGGGSSTQYF. In DNA form, the CDR3 reads TGTGCCAGCAGCTTAGATCTTGGCGGGGGGAGTTCAACGCAGTATTTT.

This chain links TRBV7-4 with TRBJ2-5; 7 bases are shared with TRBD1. CDR1 and CDR2 (germline): SGHVT, SQSDAQ. Trimming removed 0 bases from V and 5 bases from J; junction bases left unmatched: 15. The CDR3 has 18 residues. CDR3 nucleotide sequence: TGTGCCAGCAGCTTAGCGCTCGTCGTGGCAGGGGGTTTGGAGACCCAGTACTTC. It encodes CASSLALVVAGGLETQYF.

The chain links TRBV19 to TRBJ1-2; possibly TRBD1 for D (6 bases). The CDR3 contains 14 residues. Deletions cut 6 bases from V and 8 bases from J, with 19 bases between. Germline CDR1 reads LNHDA; CDR2 reads SQIVND (reference sequence). Here the CDR3 DNA reads TGTGCCAGTAGCCCCCGAGGGGGTTTGGGGGGCTACACCTTC. It translates to CASSPRGGLGGYTF. Full variable domain (rest looked up from reference TRBV19 and TRBJ1-2): DGGITQSPKYLFRKEGQNVTLSCEQNLNHDAMYWYRQDPGQGLRLIYYSQIVNDFQKGDIAEGYSVSREKKESFPLTVTSAQKNPTAFYLCASSPRGGLGGYTFGSGTRLTVV.

Written as DNA, the CDR3 is TGTGCCAGCAGCTTGGACAGGGGGCGTGCGAACACTGAAGCTTTCTTT. It specifies CASSLDRGRANTEAFF. The V call is TRBV5-4, the J call TRBJ1-1; 9 bases agree with TRBD1. Germline V gives CDR1 SGHNT, CDR2 YYREEE (reference sequence). The J segment lost 1 base and the V segment lost 0 bases, leaving 4 bases of the junction unmatched. This CDR3 contains 16 residues.

About this clone itself: The same CDR3 also results from other DNA sequences found in this sample. The V call is TRBV7-3, the J call TRBJ2-5; D could derive from TRBD1 or TRBD2 (5 bases each). Trimming shortened V by 1 base and J by 4 bases, and 16 bases separated the two germline ends. This CDR3 has 16 residues. Germline V gene lookup returns CDR1 SGHTA and CDR2 FQGTGA. CDR3 region: CASSLMAGGGSETQYF. The CDR3, as DNA: TGTGCCAGCAGCTTAATGGCGGGTGGGGGATCAGAGACCCAGTACTTC.

The rearrangement joins TRBV9 to TRBJ2-3, with 9 positions matching TRBD2. The CDR3 consists of 16 residues. V lost 4 bases, J lost 5 bases, and 11 bases stayed unmatched. Germline CDR1 and CDR2: SGDLS and YYNGEE. The CDR3 bases are TGTGCCAGCAGCCCCCCGGGACTAGCAGGGCAAGATACGCAGTATTTT. Translated: CASSPPGLAGQDTQYF.

This clone was detected once. The chain is built from TRBV5-8 and TRBJ2-5; possibly TRBD2 for D (5 bases). CDR3 length: 15 residues. CDR1 SGHTS and CDR2 YDEGEE come from the germline V gene. V was clipped by 0 bases and J by 4 bases, with 13 bases between them. CDR3 amino acids: CASSLDAGSRETQYF. CDR3 in DNA: TGTGCCAGCAGCTTGGATGCGGGTAGTAGAGAGACCCAGTACTTC. Combining the CDR3 with reference TRBV5-8 and TRBJ2-5 gives the whole variable domain EAGVTQSPTHLIKTRGQQATLRCSPISGHTSVYWYQQALGLGLQFLLWYDEGEERNRGNFPPRFSGRQFPNYSSELNVNALELEDSALYLCASSLDAGSRETQYFGPGTRLLVL.

The genes are TRBV5-8 and TRBJ2-1; D gene ambiguous. V lost 4 bases to trimming and J lost 1 base, with 15 bases between them. The CDR3 is 16 amino acids. CDR1 and CDR2 from the germline V gene are SGHTS and YDEGEE. CDR3 nucleotide sequence: TGTGCCAGCAGCCACCTACGGCAGTTATCCTACAATGAGCAGTTCTTC. This translates into CASSHLRQLSYNEQFF.

This chain uses TRBV12-5 with TRBJ1-1; D may be TRBD1 (5 bases). CDR3 length: 13 residues. V was cut by 2 bases and J by 4 bases, with 8 bases left in between. From germline, CDR1 is LGHNT and CDR2 FRNRAP. The CDR3 DNA follows: TGTGCTAGTGGTTTGTGGGGGGGCACTGAAGCTTTCTTT. It specifies CASGLWGGTEAFF.

V usage is TRBV6-5 and J usage is TRBJ1-3; the match to TRBD1 covers 7 bases. This CDR3 comprises 15 residues. Germline loops: CDR1 MNHEY, CDR2 SVGAGI. V was clipped by 5 bases and J by 4 bases; unmatched bases: 8. The CDR3 DNA is TGTGCCAGCAGTCAACAGGGGCCCGGCGGAAACACCATATATTTT. Translation gives CASSQQGPGGNTIYF.

The gene calls are TRBV19 and TRBJ2-4; 7 bases map to TRBD1. The trim removed 4 bases at V and 0 bases at J, leaving 9 bases unmatched. CDR1 and CDR2 (germline): LNHDA, SQIVND (reference sequence). The CDR3 loop spans 17 amino acids. CDR3 amino acids: CASSSEGAGAAKNIQYF. The DNA of the CDR3 is TGTGCCAGTAGTAGTGAGGGGGCGGGTGCAGCCAAAAACATTCAGTACTTC.

V is TRBV19 and J is TRBJ2-7; TRBD2 matches at 7 bases. The CDR3 loop spans 15 amino acids. The germline V gene encodes CDR1 LNHDA and CDR2 SQIVND (reference sequence). After removal of 5 bases from V and 1 base from J, the junction contained 8 bases not matched to a gene. As DNA, the CDR3 is TGTGCCAGTAGTTCCACCCCCGGGGGGTCCTACGAGCAGTACTTC. It yields the protein CASSSTPGGSYEQYF.

This clone was seen once. The chain uses TRBV6-6 and TRBJ1-2; D is possibly TRBD1 (6 bases). The CDR3 covers 13 residues. The V gene's germline CDR1 is MNHNY and CDR2 SVGAGI (reference sequence). Deletions cut 6 bases from V and 4 bases from J, with 12 bases between. For the CDR3, the DNA is TGTGCCAGCAGAAGACAGGCCTCCTATGGCTACACCTTC. This gives the protein CASRRQASYGYTF.

This clone occurred a few times. The gene calls are TRBV2 and TRBJ1-1, with TRBD1 matching over 8 bases. The CDR3 extends over 14 amino acids. Unmatched junction bases numbered 11, after V lost 9 bases and J lost 5 bases. Germline lookup yields CDR1 SNHLY and CDR2 FYNNEI. The CDR3 DNA sequence: TGTGCCAGGGCCTTAGGACAGGGAGGTACTGAAGCTTTCTTT. Translated: CARALGQGGTEAFF.

This rearrangement joins TRBV18 to TRBJ2-3; unclear D gene. The germline CDR1 and CDR2 sequences are KGHSH and LQKENI. This CDR3 spans 14 amino acids. Trimming removed 0 bases at V and 6 bases at J, with 10 bases between. CDR3 in amino acids: CASSPPPDPDTQYF. Written as DNA, the CDR3 is TGTGCCAGCTCACCACCGCCTGACCCGGATACGCAGTATTTT.

This rearrangement joins TRBV10-3 to TRBJ2-5; 8 nucleotides match TRBD1. Germline values: CDR1 ENHRY, CDR2 SYGVKD. Unmatched junction bases numbered 5, after V lost 0 bases and J lost 2 bases. The CDR3 runs 16 residues. The CDR3: CAISESGTGEQETQYF. CDR3 nucleotide sequence: TGTGCCATCAGTGAGTCTGGGACAGGCGAGCAAGAGACCCAGTACTTC.

The rearrangement links TRBV7-2 to TRBJ2-2, with 7 bases fitting TRBD2. The V gene end was trimmed by 4 bases and the J gene end by 3 bases; junction bases not matched to a gene: 2. The length of the CDR3 is 14 residues. The germline V gene encodes CDR1 SGHTA and CDR2 FQGNSA. This CDR3 is CASSWDYYTGELFF. CDR3 DNA sequence: TGTGCCAGCAGCTGGGACTATTACACCGGGGAGCTGTTTTTT.

This rearrangement joins TRBV30 to TRBJ2-7; 8 bases are shared with TRBD2. The CDR3 has 16 amino acids. J gave up 1 base and V 3 bases, and 11 bases lay outside the gene matches. Per the germline V gene, CDR1 is GTSNPN and CDR2 is SVGIG (reference sequence). In DNA form, the CDR3 reads TGTGCCTGGAGCCCCCTCGGGGTAGCGGGGTCCTACGAGCAGTACTTC. This gives the protein CAWSPLGVAGSYEQYF.

The chain couples TRBV19 to TRBJ1-1, with D uncertain. Germline lookup yields CDR1 LNHDA and CDR2 SQIVND (reference sequence). V lost 7 bases and J lost 1, with 10 bases in between. This CDR3 is built from 13 residues. The CDR3 DNA sequence: TGTGCCAGTACTCGGACCAGGAACACTGAAGCTTTCTTT. It translates to CASTRTRNTEAFF.

V gene TRBV30 combines with J gene TRBJ2-2, with TRBD2 identical over 9 bases. Unmatched junction bases numbered 1, after V lost 2 bases and J lost 6 bases. Germline V lookup: CDR1 GTSNPN, CDR2 SVGIG (reference sequence). This CDR3 is 13 amino acids long. CDR3 in amino acids: CAWSLAGPGELFF. Written as DNA, the CDR3 is TGTGCCTGGAGTCTAGCGGGGCCCGGGGAGCTGTTTTTT.

The rearrangement links TRBV6-1 to TRBJ2-2; TRBD1 matches at 7 bases. CDR1 MNHNS and CDR2 SASEGT come from the germline V gene. The CDR3 length is 12 residues. V trimming: 5 bases; J trimming: 8 bases; junction bases outside the gene matches: 2. The CDR3, as DNA: TGTGCCAGCAGTCCGACAGGGGGGGAGCTGTTTTTT. It codes for CASSPTGGELFF.

This sequence joins TRBV4-1 and TRBJ1-2, with D uncertain. Trimming took off 0 bases at V and 2 bases at J, with 4 bases between the two ends. The CDR3 is 13 amino acids. Germline assignment: CDR1 MGHRA and CDR2 YSYEKL. DNA of the CDR3: TGCGCCAGCAGCCAAGACGGAAACTATGGCTACACCTTC. It yields the protein CASSQDGNYGYTF.

This chain connects TRBV19 to TRBJ2-3; D gene ambiguous. The CDR3 is made up of 11 amino acids. Between the trimmed V and J ends, which lost 3 bases and 2 bases, there was a span of 0 bases. Germline V lookup: CDR1 LNHDA, CDR2 SQIVND (reference sequence). The CDR3: CASSITDTQYF. DNA of the CDR3: TGTGCCAGTAGTATCACAGATACGCAGTATTTT.

The genes are TRBV28 and TRBJ2-5; D might be TRBD1 (6 bases). CDR3 length: 14 residues. The V end was cut by 1 base, the J end by 5 bases, with 11 bases between. Per germline, CDR1 MDHEN and CDR2 SYDVKM. The CDR3 nucleotides are TGTGCCAGCAGTTTATCAGGTGGGGGCGAGACCCAGTACTTC. Amino acid sequence: CASSLSGGGETQYF.

The V call is TRBV29-1, the J call TRBJ1-2, with TRBD1 matching over 8 bases. Germline trimming cut 7 bases from V and 1 base from J; bases unmatched to any gene: 8. From germline, CDR1 is SQVTM and CDR2 ANQGSEA. The CDR3 has 14 residues. The CDR3: CSGPGGLINYGYTF. The CDR3 coding sequence is TGCAGCGGGCCAGGGGGCCTTATTAACTATGGCTACACCTTC.

The chain has TRBV5-6 and TRBJ1-1, with a weak D call TRBD1 (6 bases). Germline V lookup: CDR1 SGHDT, CDR2 YYEEEE. The CDR3 contains 13 residues. Between the trimmed V and J ends, which lost 0 bases and 5 bases, there was a span of 8 bases. The CDR3 loop is CASSLVRGTEAFF. DNA of the CDR3: TGTGCCAGCAGCTTGGTGAGGGGGACTGAAGCTTTCTTT.

This chain joins TRBV28 and TRBJ1-2; D call uncertain. Trimming took off 5 bases at V and 3 bases at J, with 13 bases between the two ends. The CDR3 length is 14 residues. Germline values: CDR1 MDHEN, CDR2 SYDVKM. The CDR3 reads CASSRVGRDYGYTF. CDR3 nucleotides: TGTGCCAGCAGTCGGGTTGGGAGGGACTATGGCTACACCTTC.